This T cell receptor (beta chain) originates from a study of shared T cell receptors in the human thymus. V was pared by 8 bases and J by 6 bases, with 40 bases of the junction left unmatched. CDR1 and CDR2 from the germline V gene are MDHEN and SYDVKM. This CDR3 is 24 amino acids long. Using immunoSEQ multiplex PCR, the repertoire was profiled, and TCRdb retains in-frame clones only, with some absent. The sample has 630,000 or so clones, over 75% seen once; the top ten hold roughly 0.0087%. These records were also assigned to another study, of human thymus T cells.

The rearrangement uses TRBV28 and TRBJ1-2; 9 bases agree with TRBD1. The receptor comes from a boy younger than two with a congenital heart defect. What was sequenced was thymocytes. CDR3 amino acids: CASSLMRGKFAVTLWGQGSDGYTF. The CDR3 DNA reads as TGTGCCAGCTCCTTAATGAGGGGGAAATTTGCTGTAACATTGTGGGGACAGGGTTCGGATGGCTACACCTTC.